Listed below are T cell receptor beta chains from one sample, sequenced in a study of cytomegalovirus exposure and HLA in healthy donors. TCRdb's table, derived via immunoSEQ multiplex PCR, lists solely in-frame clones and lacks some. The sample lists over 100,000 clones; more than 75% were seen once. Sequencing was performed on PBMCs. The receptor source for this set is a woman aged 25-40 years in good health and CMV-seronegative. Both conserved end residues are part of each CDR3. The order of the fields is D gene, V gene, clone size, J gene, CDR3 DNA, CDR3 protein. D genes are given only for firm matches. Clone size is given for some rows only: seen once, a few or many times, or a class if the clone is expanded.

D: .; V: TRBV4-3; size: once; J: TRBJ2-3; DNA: TGCGCCAGCAGCCATCGGGGGGATACGCAGTATTTT; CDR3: CASSHRGDTQYF
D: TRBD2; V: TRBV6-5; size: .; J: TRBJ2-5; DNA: TGTGCCAGCAGCCTCGGGGGGGCCGGGGAGACCCAGTACTTC; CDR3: CASSLGGAGETQYF
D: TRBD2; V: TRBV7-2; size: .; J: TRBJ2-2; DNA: TGTGCCAGCAGCTTATACCTAGCGGGGGTTCCGAGCACCGGGGAGCTGTTTTTT; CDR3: CASSLYLAGVPSTGELFF
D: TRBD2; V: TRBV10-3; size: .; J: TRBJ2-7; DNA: TGTGCCATCAGTGAGCTAGCGGGAGTCTACGAGCAGTACTTC; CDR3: CAISELAGVYEQYF
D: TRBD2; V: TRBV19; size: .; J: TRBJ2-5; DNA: TGTGCCAGTAGTGGCACTAGCGGGGGCGAGACCCAGTACTTC; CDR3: CASSGTSGGETQYF
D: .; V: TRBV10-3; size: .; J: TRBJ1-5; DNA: TGTGCCATCAGTGCGGGGGGGAATCAGCCCCAGCATTTT; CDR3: CAISAGGNQPQHF
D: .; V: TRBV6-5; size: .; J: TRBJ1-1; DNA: TGTGCCAGCAGTTGGGGGGGAATGAACACTGAAGCTTTCTTT; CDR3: CASSWGGMNTEAFF
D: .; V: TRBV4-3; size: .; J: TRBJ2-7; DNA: TGCGCCAGCAGCCAAGTCCGGGGTGCCGAGCAGTACTTC; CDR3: CASSQVRGAEQYF
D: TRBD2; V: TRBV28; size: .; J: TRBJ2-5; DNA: TGTGCCAGCAGTGTTTATAGCGGGAGGACAAAAGAGACCCAGTACTTC; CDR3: CASSVYSGRTKETQYF
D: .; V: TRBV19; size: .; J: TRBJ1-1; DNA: TGTGCCAGTAGTACTTGGGGCGCGAACACTGAAGCTTTCTTT; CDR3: CASSTWGANTEAFF
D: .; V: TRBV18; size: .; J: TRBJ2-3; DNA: TGTGCCAGCTCTCCGATGAAAGACTCGCCGCGCACAGATACGCAGTATTTT; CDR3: CASSPMKDSPRTDTQYF
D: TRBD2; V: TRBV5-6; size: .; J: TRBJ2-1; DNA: TGTGCCAGCAGCTCGCGGCTAGCGGGAGGGTTTGAGCAGTTCTTC; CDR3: CASSSRLAGGFEQFF
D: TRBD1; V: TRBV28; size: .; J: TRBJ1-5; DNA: TGTGCCAGCAGTCCTCTAGACAGGGTTAGCAATCAGCCCCAGCATTTT; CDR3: CASSPLDRVSNQPQHF
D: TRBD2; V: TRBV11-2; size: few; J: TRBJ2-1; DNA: TGTGCCAGCAGCCCCGCCCACGGGGGGGCCTCGTATGAGCAGTTCTTC; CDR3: CASSPAHGGASYEQFF
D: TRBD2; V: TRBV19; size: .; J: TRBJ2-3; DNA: TGTGCCAGTAGTTCAATAGCGGGGAAAGATACGCAGTATTTT; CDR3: CASSSIAGKDTQYF
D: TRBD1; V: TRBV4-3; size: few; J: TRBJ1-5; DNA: TGCGCCAGCAGCCGGGTATTGGGACAGGGACCTCAGCCCCAGCATTTT; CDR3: CASSRVLGQGPQPQHF
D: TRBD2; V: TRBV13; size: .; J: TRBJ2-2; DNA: TGTGCCAGCAGCTTAGGAGCGGGGTGGACCGGGGAGCTGTTTTTT; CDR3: CASSLGAGWTGELFF
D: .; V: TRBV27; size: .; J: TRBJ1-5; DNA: TGTGCCAGCAGTTCTCCGTATAGCAATCAGCCCCAGCATTTT; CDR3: CASSSPYSNQPQHF
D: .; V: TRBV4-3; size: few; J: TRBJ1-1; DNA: TGCGCCAGCAGCCACCAGGGCAGGGGCGGCACTGAAGCTTTCTTT; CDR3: CASSHQGRGGTEAFF
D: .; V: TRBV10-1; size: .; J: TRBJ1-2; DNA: TGCGCCAGCAGACGGTTAGGCTACACCTTC; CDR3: CASRRLGYTF
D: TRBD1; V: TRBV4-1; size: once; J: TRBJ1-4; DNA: TGCGCCAGCAGCCACGTGACAGGGAATGAAAAACTGTTTTTT; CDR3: CASSHVTGNEKLFF
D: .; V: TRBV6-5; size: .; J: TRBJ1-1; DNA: TGTGCCAGCAGACCAGGACAGACATCATCTGAAGCTTTCTTT; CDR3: CASRPGQTSSEAFF
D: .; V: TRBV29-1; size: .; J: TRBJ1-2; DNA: TGCAGCGTTCTCCCACTAAACTATGGCTACACCTTC; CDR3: CSVLPLNYGYTF
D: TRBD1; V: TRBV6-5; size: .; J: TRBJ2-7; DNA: TGTGCCAGCAGAGGGACAGACTACTCCTACGAGCAGTACTTC; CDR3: CASRGTDYSYEQYF
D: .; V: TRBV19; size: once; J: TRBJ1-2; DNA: TGTGCCAGTTTGCAGGGGCCTGGGTATGGCTACACCTTC; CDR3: CASLQGPGYGYTF
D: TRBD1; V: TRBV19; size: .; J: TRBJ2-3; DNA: TGTGCCAGTAGTCCGTGGGACAGATTCCTACCAGATACGCAGTATTTT; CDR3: CASSPWDRFLPDTQYF
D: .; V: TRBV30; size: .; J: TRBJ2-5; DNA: TGTGCCTGGAACAGCTTCCAAGAGACCCAGTACTTC; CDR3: CAWNSFQETQYF
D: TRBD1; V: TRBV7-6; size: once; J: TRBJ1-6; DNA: TGTGCCAGCAGCGCCCGACAGGGTCTAACCAATTCACCCCTCCACTTT; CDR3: CASSARQGLTNSPLHF
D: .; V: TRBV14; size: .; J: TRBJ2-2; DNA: TGTGCCAGCAGCCAAGTAGATATCGCGGGCACCGGGGAGCTGTTTTTT; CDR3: CASSQVDIAGTGELFF
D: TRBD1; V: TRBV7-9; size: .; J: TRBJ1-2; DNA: TGTGCCAGCAGCTCGACGCCAGGGGGATCGATCGGGGTCTATGGCTACACCTTC; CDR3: CASSSTPGGSIGVYGYTF
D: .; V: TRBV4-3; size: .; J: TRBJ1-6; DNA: TGCGCCAGCAGCCAAGATAGAGATGCTAATTCACCCCTCCACTTT; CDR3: CASSQDRDANSPLHF
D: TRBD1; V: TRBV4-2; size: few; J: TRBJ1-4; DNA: TGTGCCAGCAGCCAGCCCACGGGACAGGGGGCAGAAAAACTGTTTTTT; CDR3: CASSQPTGQGAEKLFF
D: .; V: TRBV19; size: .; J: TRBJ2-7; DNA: TGTGCCAGTAGCATCGGGGCCTACGAGCAGTACTTC; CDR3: CASSIGAYEQYF
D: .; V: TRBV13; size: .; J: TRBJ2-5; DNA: TGTGCCAGCAGCGAACAGGCGACCGGTATGGAGACCCAGTACTTC; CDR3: CASSEQATGMETQYF
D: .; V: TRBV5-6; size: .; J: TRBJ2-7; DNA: TGTGCCAGCAACCACGGTTACGAGCAGTACTTC; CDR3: CASNHGYEQYF
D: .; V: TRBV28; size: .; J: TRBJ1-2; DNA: TGTGCCAGCAGTCCGCACATCGCTAACTATGGCTACACCTTC; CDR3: CASSPHIANYGYTF
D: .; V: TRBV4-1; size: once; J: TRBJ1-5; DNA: TGCGCCAGCAGCCAAGGGCGGGTAAGGGGCAATCAGCCCCAGCATTTT; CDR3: CASSQGRVRGNQPQHF
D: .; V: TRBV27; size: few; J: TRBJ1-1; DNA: TGTGCCAGCAGTTTATCGTCCAGCGGCCTCTTCGAAGCTTTCTTT; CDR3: CASSLSSSGLFEAFF
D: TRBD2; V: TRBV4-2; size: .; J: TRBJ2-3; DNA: TGTGCCAGCGGGACTAGCGGGGGCACAGATACGCAGTATTTT; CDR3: CASGTSGGTDTQYF
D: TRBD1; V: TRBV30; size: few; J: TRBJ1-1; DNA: TGTGCCTGGAATATGGGACAGGGATGGACTGAAGCTTTCTTT; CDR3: CAWNMGQGWTEAFF
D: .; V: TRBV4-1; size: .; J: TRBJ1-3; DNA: TGCGCCAGCAGCCGAGCGGGGCTGGTCTTCTCTGGAAACACCATATATTTT; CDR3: CASSRAGLVFSGNTIYF